This T cell receptor beta chain was recovered during a study of T-cell memory formation after mild COVID-19. TCR alpha and TCR beta cDNA libraries carrying sample barcodes and UMIs came from 5'RACE with constant-segment primers. TCRdb recomputed calls from the 5' RACE reads with MiXCR, one row per CDR3 protein. This sample has about 360,000 distinct CDR3 sequences, with approximately 14% found just once. Germline CDR1 reads MGHRA; CDR2 reads YSYEKL. The CDR3 runs 16 residues. V was pared by 1 base and J by 5 bases, with 7 bases of the junction left unmatched. This sequence originates from a man aged 18 to 30 who had mild COVID-19 (a few samples of this study predate the infection). Cell type and time point are not known. Sequencing used PBMCs or a T cell subset sorted from them (not recorded which). This sequence joins TRBV4-1 and TRBJ2-3, with TRBD1 matching over 9 bases. CDR3 sequence reads: CASSQGRDRVEDTQYF. The CDR3 DNA follows: TGCGCCAGCAGCCAAGGCCGGGACAGGGTTGAAGATACGCAGTATTTT.